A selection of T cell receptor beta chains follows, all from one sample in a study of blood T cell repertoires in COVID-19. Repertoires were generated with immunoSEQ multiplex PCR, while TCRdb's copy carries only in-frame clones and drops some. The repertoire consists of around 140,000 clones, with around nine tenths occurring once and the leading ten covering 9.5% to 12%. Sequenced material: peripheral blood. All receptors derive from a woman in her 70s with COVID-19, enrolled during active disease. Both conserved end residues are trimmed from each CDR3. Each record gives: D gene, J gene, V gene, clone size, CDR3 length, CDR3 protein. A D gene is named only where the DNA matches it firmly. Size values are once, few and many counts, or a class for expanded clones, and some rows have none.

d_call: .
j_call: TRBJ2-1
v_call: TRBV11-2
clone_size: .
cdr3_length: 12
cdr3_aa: ASSLGEAYNEQF

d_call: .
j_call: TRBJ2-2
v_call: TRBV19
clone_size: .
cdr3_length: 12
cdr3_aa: ASRETANTGELF

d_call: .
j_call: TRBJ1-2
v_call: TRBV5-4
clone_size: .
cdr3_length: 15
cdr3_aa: ASSPPPLGGEVSGYT

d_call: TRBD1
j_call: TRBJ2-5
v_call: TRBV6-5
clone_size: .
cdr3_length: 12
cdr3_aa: ASTDRGGGETQY

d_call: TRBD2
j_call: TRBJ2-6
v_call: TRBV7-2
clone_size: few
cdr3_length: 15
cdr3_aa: ASSSGLAGIGANVLT

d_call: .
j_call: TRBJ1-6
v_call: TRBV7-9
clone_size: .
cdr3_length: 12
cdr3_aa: ASSLLLDNSPLH

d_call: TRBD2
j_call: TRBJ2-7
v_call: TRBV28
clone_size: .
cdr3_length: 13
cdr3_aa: ASSLTSGVGYEQY

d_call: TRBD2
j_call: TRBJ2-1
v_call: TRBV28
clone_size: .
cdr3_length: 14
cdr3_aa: ASSQLTGTSGAVLF

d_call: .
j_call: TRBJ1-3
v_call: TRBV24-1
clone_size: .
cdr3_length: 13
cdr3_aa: ATSAAGNSGNTIY

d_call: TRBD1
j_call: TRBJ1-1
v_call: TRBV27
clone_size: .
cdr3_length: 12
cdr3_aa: ASSLNRDRGEAF

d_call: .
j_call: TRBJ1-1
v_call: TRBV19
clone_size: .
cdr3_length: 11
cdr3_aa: ASSFSADSEAF

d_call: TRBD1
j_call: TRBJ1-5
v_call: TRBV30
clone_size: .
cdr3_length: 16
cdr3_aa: AWSPPRQDRGLNQPQH

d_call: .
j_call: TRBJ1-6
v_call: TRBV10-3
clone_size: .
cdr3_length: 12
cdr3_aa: AIGRDTDNSPLH

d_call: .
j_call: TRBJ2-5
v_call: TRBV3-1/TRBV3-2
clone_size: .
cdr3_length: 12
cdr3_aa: ASSQQGPQETQY

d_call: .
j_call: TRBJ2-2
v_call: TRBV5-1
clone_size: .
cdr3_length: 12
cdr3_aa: ASSFEVNTGELF

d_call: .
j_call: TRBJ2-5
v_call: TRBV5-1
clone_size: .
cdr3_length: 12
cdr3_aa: ASSLGQVKETQY

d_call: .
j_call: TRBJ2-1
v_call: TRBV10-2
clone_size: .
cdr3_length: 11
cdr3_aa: ASSGSEYNEQF

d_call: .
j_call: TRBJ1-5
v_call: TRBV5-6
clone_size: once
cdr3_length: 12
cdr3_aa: ASTLAGVGQPQH

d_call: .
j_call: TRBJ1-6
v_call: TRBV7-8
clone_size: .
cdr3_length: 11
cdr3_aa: ASSPTRGSPLH

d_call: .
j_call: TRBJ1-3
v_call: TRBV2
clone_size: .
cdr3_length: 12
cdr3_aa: ASNGGFSGNTIY

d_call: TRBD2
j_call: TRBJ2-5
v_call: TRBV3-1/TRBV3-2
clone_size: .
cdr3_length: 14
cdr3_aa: ASGQDPGGVGETQY

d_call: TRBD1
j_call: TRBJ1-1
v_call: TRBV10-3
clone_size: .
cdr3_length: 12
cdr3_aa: AISARDRDTEAF

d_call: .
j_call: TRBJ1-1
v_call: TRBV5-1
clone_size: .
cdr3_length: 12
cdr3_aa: ASSFLGGNTEAF

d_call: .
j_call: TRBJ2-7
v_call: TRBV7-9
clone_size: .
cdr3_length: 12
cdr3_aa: ASSFYGGNYEQY

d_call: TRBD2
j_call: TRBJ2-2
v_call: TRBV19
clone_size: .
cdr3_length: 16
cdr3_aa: ASSNPGLAGGGTGELF

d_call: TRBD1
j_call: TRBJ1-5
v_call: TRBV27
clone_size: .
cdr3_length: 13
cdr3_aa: ASSHRGWSNQPQH

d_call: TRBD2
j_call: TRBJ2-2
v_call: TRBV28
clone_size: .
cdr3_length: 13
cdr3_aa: ASSFSRGRAGELF

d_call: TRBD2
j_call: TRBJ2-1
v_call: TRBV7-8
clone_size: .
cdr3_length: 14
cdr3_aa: ASSLGRAGAYNEQF

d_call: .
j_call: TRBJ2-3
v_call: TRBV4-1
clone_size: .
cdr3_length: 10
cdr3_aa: ASSSRADTQY

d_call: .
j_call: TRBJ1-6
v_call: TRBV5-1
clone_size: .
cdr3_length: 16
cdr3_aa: ASSTVPGSIPYNSPLH

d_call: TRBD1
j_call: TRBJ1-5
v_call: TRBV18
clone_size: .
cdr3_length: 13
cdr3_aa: ASSPRQGVNQPQH

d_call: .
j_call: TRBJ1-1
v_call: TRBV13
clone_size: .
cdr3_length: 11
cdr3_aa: ASSLDRNTEAF

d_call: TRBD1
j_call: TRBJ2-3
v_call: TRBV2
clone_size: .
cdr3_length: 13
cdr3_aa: ASSAGQASTDTQY

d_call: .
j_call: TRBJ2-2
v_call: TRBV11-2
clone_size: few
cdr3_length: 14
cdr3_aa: ASSLDLGRLAGELF

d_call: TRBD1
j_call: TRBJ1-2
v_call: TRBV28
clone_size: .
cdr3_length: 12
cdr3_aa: ASRPGQGLDGYT

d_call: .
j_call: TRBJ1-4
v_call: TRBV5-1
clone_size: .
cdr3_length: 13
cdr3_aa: ASSLEPATNEKLF

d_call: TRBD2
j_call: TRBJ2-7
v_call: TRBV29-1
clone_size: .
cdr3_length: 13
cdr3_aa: SAVRSAGGSYEQY

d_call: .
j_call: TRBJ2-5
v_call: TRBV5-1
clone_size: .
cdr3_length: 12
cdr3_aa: ASGRRSSGETQY

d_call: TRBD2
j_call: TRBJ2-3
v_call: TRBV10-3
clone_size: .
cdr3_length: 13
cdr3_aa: AISEGSGGEDTQY

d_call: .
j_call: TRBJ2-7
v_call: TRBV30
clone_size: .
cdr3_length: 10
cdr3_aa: AWSVHRVEQY

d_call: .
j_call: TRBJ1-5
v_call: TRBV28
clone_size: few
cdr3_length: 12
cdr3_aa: ASSLDTGSQPQH